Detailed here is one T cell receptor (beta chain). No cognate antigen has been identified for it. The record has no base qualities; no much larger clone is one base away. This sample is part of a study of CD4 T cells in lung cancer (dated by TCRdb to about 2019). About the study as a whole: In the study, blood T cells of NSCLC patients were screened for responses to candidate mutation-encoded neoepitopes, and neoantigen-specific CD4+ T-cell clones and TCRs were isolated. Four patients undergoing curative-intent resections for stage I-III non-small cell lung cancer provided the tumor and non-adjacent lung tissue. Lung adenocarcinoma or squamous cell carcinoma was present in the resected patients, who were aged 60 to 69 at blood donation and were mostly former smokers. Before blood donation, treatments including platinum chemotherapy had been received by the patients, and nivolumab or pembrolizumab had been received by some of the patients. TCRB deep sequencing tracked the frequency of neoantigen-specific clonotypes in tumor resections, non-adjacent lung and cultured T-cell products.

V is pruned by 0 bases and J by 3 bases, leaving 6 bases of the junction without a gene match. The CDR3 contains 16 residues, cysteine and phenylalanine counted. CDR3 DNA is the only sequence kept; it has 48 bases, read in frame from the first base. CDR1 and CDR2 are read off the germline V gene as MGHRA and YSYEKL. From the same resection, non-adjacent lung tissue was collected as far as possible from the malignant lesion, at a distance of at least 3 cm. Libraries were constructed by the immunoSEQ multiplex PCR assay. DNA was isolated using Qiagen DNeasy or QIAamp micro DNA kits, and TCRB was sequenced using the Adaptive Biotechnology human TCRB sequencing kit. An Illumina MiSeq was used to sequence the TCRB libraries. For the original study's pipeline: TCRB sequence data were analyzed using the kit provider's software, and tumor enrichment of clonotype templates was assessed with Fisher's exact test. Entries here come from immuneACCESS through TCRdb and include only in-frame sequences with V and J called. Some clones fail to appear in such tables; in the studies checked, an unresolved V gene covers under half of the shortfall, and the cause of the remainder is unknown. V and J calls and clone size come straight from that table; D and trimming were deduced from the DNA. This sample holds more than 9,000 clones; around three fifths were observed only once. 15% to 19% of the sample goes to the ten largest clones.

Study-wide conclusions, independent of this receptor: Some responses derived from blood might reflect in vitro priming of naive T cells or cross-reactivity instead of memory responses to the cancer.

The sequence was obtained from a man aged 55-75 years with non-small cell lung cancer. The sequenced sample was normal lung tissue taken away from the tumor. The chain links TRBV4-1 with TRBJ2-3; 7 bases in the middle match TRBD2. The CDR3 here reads CASSQERESWTDTQYF. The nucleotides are TGCGCCAGCAGCCAAGAGCGGGAGTCGTGGACAGATACGCAGTATTTT.